This record looks at one T cell receptor beta chain sequence and its context. Together with a sample-barcoded 5' primer, a J-beta primer mix was included in a second PCR lasting about 7 to 11 cycles. TCRdb processed the 5' RACE reads anew with MiXCR; each CDR3 protein has one entry. The sample has 1.5 million to 2 million distinct CDR3 sequences; around 48% are singletons. This sample is part of a study of blood T cells in healthy people across ages. Unmatched junction bases numbered 9, after V lost 5 bases and J lost 2 bases. Germline CDR1 SGDLS, CDR2 YYNGEE. The CDR3 has 18 amino acids. The genes are TRBV9 and TRBJ2-3; 15 nucleotides align to TRBD2. Specimen: blood. This TCR was sampled from a woman between 40 and 50 years old in good health. CDR3 bases: TGTGCCAGCAGGCGGACTAGCGGGGGGGCTTCCAACACAGATACGCAGTATTTT. Encoded protein: CASRRTSGGASNTDTQYF.